Following are 16 T cell receptor beta chains from one sample sequenced in a study of blood T cell repertoires in COVID-19. The protocol was immunoSEQ multiplex PCR, while the TCRdb copy is restricted to in-frame clones and leaves out a portion. The sample has 160,000 or so clones, 75% to 85% seen once. Sequenced material: peripheral blood. All receptors derive from a human donor in a cohort sampled during active COVID-19.

This chain connects TRBV6-5 to TRBJ2-2; a possible D gene is TRBD2 (5 bases). Trimming shortened V by 5 bases and J by 7 bases, and 17 bases separated the two germline ends. This CDR3 is 15 amino acids long. CDR1 MNHEY and CDR2 SVGAGI come from the germline V gene. Written as DNA, the CDR3 is TGTGCCAGCAGTATGTCTAGCCGAGGTAGCGGGGAGCTGTTTTTT. Translated: CASSMSSRGSGELFF.

This clone appeared a single time. The chain has TRBV5-4 and TRBJ2-2; D may be TRBD1 (6 bases). There are 17 residues in the CDR3. Per the germline V gene, CDR1 is SGHNT and CDR2 is YYREEE (reference sequence). Trimming shortened V by 5 bases and J by 1 base, and 18 bases separated the two germline ends. The CDR3 sequence: CASRVDLQGRNTGELFF. CDR3 nucleotides: TGTGCCAGCAGGGTTGATTTACAGGGACGGAACACCGGGGAGCTGTTTTTT.

The chain carries TRBV6-5 and TRBJ2-3; maybe TRBD1 (6 bases). This CDR3 has 15 residues. The germline CDR1 and CDR2 sequences are MNHEY and SVGAGI. V was cut by 6 bases and J by 2 bases, with 15 bases left in between. The CDR3 DNA reads as TGTGCCAGCAGCCGCAGTCCAGGGGACACAGATACGCAGTATTTT. Its protein product is CASSRSPGDTDTQYF.

V and J are TRBV6-5 and TRBJ2-7; 9 bases agree with TRBD2. CDR3 length: 15 residues. The junction had 6 bases not matched to a gene; V was cut back by 2 bases and J by 4 bases. Looked up from germline, CDR1 is MNHEY and CDR2 is SVGAGI. DNA for the CDR3: TGTGCCAGCAGTTACGGAGCGGGAGGACTGTACGAGCAGTACTTC. This codes for CASSYGAGGLYEQYF.

This clone was counted only a few times. Here the CDR3 DNA reads TGTGCCAGCAGCACTCAAATCCTCTCTGGAAACACCATATATTTT. It codes for CASSTQILSGNTIYF. This chain uses TRBV3-1 (or the pseudogene TRBV3-2) with TRBJ1-3; D not certain. Germline V gene lookup returns CDR1 LGHDT and CDR2 YNNKEL (reference sequence). The V gene lost 5 bases and the J gene lost 0 bases, with 11 bases spanning the gap. This CDR3 is built from 15 residues.

The chain combines TRBV5-6 with TRBJ1-5; tentatively, D is TRBD1 (5 bases). Trimming left V 2 bases short and J 2 bases short, with 11 bases between. CDR1 is SGHDT and CDR2 is YYEEEE in the germline V gene. The CDR3 is made up of 15 amino acids. In DNA form, the CDR3 reads TGTGCCAGCAGCTTAACGGGGGTTGGCAATCAGCCCCAGCATTTT. This sequence encodes CASSLTGVGNQPQHF.

The J gene is TRBJ2-3, the V gene TRBV9, with D perhaps TRBD1 (6 bases). CDR1 SGDLS and CDR2 YYNGEE come from the germline V gene. V lost 4 bases and J 0 bases, leaving 18 bases between the germline ends. The CDR3 has 17 residues. CDR3 DNA: TGTGCCAGCAGCTCGCGGCAGGGGATTCCCAGCACAGATACGCAGTATTTT. It yields the protein CASSSRQGIPSTDTQYF. The full variable domain, completed using reference TRBV9 and TRBJ2-3, is DSGVTQTPKHLITATGQRVTLRCSPRSGDLSVYWYQQSLDQGLQFLIQYYNGEERAKGNILERFSAQQFPDLHSELNLSSLELGDSALYFCASSSRQGIPSTDTQYFGPGTRLTVL.

V is TRBV5-1 and J is TRBJ1-2; D is perhaps TRBD1 (5 bases). Germline V lookup: CDR1 SGHRS, CDR2 YFSETQ. This CDR3 spans 15 amino acids. V lost 0 bases and J 2 bases, leaving 11 bases between the germline ends. The CDR3 is CASSLGAGPNYGYTF. The DNA for the CDR3 is TGCGCCAGCAGCTTGGGGGCAGGGCCAAACTATGGCTACACCTTC.

This chain connects TRBV7-2 to TRBJ2-7; 8 bases align to TRBD2. After removal of 5 bases from V and 2 bases from J, the junction contained 8 bases not matched to a gene. Germline V CDR1 and CDR2: SGHTA, FQGNSA. The CDR3 sequence is 15 residues long. Here the CDR3 DNA reads TGTGCCAGCAGCCGCGAGCGGGAGCCGCCCTACGAGCAGTACTTC. The encoded protein is CASSREREPPYEQYF.

The rearrangement joins TRBV4-3 to TRBJ2-1, with D unclear. Per the germline V gene, CDR1 is LGHNA and CDR2 is YSLEER. The V end was cut by 0 bases, the J end by 4 bases, with 13 bases between. CDR3 length: 16 residues. The CDR3 loop is CASSQDRATTYNEQFF. In DNA form, the CDR3 reads TGCGCCAGCAGCCAAGATAGAGCGACGACTTACAATGAGCAGTTCTTC.

The chain recombines TRBV4-1 with TRBJ2-7; 10 nucleotides line up with TRBD1. V trimming: 4 bases; J trimming: 3 bases; junction bases outside the gene matches: 3. CDR3 size: 14 residues. CDR1 is MGHRA and CDR2 is YSYEKL in the germline V gene. The CDR3 loop is CASSPGQGGYEQYF. The CDR3 nucleotides are TGCGCCAGCAGCCCCGGACAGGGGGGCTACGAGCAGTACTTC.

J is TRBJ2-7 and V is TRBV7-2, with 7 bases fitting TRBD1. The germline V gene has CDR1 SGHTA and CDR2 FQGNSA. Unmatched junction bases numbered 3, after V lost 5 bases and J lost 2 bases. This CDR3 contains 13 residues. CDR3 protein: CASSGQGAYEQYF. The CDR3 DNA is TGTGCCAGCAGCGGGCAGGGGGCCTACGAGCAGTACTTC.

The CDR3 DNA follows: TGTGCCAGCAGCTCTCAGACGGGCCTAGCGGGGCCCACAGATACGCAGTATTTT. It is translated as CASSSQTGLAGPTDTQYF. The chain joins TRBV7-9 to TRBJ2-3; 9 nucleotides line up with TRBD2. The CDR3 sequence is 18 residues long. In germline, CDR1 is SEHNR, CDR2 FQNEAQ (reference sequence). The junction had 13 bases not matched to a gene; V was cut back by 4 bases and J by 2 bases.

This chain joins TRBV24-1 and TRBJ1-1; TRBD1 might be the D (5 bases). This CDR3 is built from 12 residues. From germline, CDR1 is KGHDR and CDR2 SFDVKD. V lost 5 bases and J 3 bases, leaving 6 bases between the germline ends. In nucleotides, the CDR3 is TGTGCCACCAGTGGGGGGGACACTGAAGCTTTCTTT. Its translation: CATSGGDTEAFF.

This chain uses TRBV28 with TRBJ2-7; 9 bases match TRBD1. Germline lookup yields CDR1 MDHEN and CDR2 SYDVKM. Germline trimming cut 7 bases from V and 2 bases from J; bases unmatched to any gene: 9. This CDR3 region has 15 residues. In DNA, the CDR3 is TGTGCCAGCACACAAGCCGGGACAGGGACCTACGAGCAGTACTTC. Its translation: CASTQAGTGTYEQYF.

This rearrangement joins TRBV28 to TRBJ2-7, with D unclear. Per germline, CDR1 MDHEN and CDR2 SYDVKM. The CDR3 is 13 residues long. V lost 3 bases to trimming and J lost 0 bases, with 6 bases between them. The CDR3 DNA is TGTGCCAGCAGTTTCTCTAGCTCCTACGAGCAGTACTTC. Protein: CASSFSSSYEQYF. The full variable domain, its missing parts supplied by reference TRBV28 and TRBJ2-7, is DVKVTQSSRYLVKRTGEKVFLECVQDMDHENMFWYRQDPGLGLRLIYFSYDVKMKEKGDIPEGYSVSREKKERFSLILESASTNQTSMYLCASSFSSSYEQYFGPGTRLTVT.